A single sample is the source of the 3 T cell receptor beta chains below, sequenced in a study of radiation and T cells in renal cell carcinoma. Data came from immunoSEQ multiplex PCR; TCRdb stores just in-frame clones and leaves some out. The sample lists just over 95,000 clones, about 86% seen once, with roughly 8% in the top ten. Time point: baseline pretreatment blood. As to treatment: 15 Gy SBRT to primary tumor, nephrectomy 4 weeks later. Sequencing used blood, obtained from a patient whose treatment included radiotherapy and nephrectomy. The receptor set was obtained from a man aged 50 or older with renal cell carcinoma.

V usage is TRBV19 and J usage is TRBJ2-7; no clear D. The CDR3 sequence is 13 residues long. V was pared by 7 bases and J by 0 bases, with 10 bases between. Germline V lookup: CDR1 LNHDA, CDR2 SQIVND (reference sequence). In DNA, the CDR3 is TGTGCCAGTAAACTTGCGGCCTCCTACGAGCAGTACTTC. Amino acid sequence: CASKLAASYEQYF. The whole variable domain, remainder taken from reference TRBV19 and TRBJ2-7, is DGGITQSPKYLFRKEGQNVTLSCEQNLNHDAMYWYRQDPGQGLRLIYYSQIVNDFQKGDIAEGYSVSREKKESFPLTVTSAQKNPTAFYLCASKLAASYEQYFGPGTRLTVT.

The chain is built from TRBV6-1 and TRBJ2-7; D may be TRBD2 (5 bases). Germline V gene sequence: CDR1 MNHNS, CDR2 SASEGT. Trimming pared 8 bases from V and 0 bases from J, leaving 14 bases between. The CDR3 is 14 amino acids. CDR3 amino acids: CASEAVGLSYEQYF. CDR3 DNA sequence: TGTGCCAGCGAGGCTGTAGGACTCTCCTACGAGCAGTACTTC.

Only one count was recorded for this clone. The chain combines TRBV4-1 with TRBJ2-7; TRBD1 matches at 7 bases. V trimming: 0 bases; J trimming: 4 bases; junction bases outside the gene matches: 0. Looked up from germline, CDR1 is MGHRA and CDR2 is YSYEKL. The CDR3 length is 13 residues. The CDR3: CASSQDRGYEQYF. The DNA for the CDR3 is TGCGCCAGCAGCCAAGACAGGGGGTACGAGCAGTACTTC.